This entry describes one TCR beta chain. The junction had 8 bases not matched to a gene; V was cut back by 0 bases and J by 7 bases. Germline values: CDR1 SGHTA, CDR2 FQGTGA. The CDR3 is 16 amino acids. The data originate from a study of T cell changes during pregnancy in multiple sclerosis. Libraries were prepared by immunoSEQ multiplex PCR; TCRdb keeps only in-frame clonotypes and omits some of them. The sample shows around 75,000 clones, 85% to 95% of them seen only once. The clonotype was recovered from a female donor with multiple sclerosis, enrolled in a pregnancy study. Here the sequenced sample was CD4+ T cells from peripheral blood mononuclear cells, taken after pregnancy. The chain carries TRBV7-3 and TRBJ2-3; 9 nucleotides line up with TRBD2. This CDR3 reads CASSLTGAGGFYTQYF. The CDR3 nucleotides read TGTGCCAGCAGCTTAACAGGCGCGGGAGGGTTTTATACGCAGTATTTT.